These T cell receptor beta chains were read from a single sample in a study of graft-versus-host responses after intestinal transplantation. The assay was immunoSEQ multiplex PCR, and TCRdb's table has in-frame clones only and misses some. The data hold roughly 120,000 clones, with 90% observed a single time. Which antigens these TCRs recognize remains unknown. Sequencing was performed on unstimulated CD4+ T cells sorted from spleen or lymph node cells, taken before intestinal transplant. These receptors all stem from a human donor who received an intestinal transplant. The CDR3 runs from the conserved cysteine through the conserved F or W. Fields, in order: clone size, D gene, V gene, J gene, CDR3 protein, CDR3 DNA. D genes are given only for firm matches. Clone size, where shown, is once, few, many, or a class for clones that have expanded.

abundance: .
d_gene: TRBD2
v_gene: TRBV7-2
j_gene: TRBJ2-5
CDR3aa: CASSLRRRERETQYF
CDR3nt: TGTGCCAGCAGCTTGCGGCGGCGGGAGCGGGAGACCCAGTACTTC

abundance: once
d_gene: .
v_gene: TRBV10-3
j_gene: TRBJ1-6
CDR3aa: CAISEGGGSYNSPLHF
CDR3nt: TGTGCCATCAGTGAGGGCGGGGGATCCTATAATTCACCCCTCCACTTT

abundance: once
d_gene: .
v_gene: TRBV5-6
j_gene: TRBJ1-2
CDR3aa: CASSLFQLNYGYTF
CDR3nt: TGTGCCAGCAGCTTATTCCAACTCAACTATGGCTACACCTTC

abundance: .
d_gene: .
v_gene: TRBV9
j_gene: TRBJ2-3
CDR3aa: CASSVYSDTQYF
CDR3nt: TGTGCCAGCAGCGTATACTCAGATACGCAGTATTTT

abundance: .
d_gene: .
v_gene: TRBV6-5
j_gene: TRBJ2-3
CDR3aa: CASAQGGTDTQYF
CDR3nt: TGTGCCAGCGCACAGGGTGGCACAGATACGCAGTATTTT

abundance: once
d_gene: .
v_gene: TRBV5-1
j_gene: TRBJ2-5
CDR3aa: CASSLVVESGETQYF
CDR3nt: TGCGCCAGCAGCTTGGTTGTGGAGAGCGGAGAGACCCAGTACTTC

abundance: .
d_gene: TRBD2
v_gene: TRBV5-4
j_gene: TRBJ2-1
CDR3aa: CASSLGMGLAGGLSYNEQFF
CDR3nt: TGTGCCAGCAGCTTGGGTATGGGACTAGCGGGAGGGCTCTCCTACAATGAGCAGTTCTTC

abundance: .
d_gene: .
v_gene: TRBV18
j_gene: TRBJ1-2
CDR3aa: CASSPPSGKGYTF
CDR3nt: TGTGCCAGCTCACCACCGTCCGGGAAGGGCTACACCTTC

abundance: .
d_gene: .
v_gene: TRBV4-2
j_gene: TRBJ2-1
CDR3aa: CASSQERVGSGLNEQFF
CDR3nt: TGTGCCAGCAGCCAAGAAAGGGTGGGTAGCGGACTAAATGAGCAGTTCTTC

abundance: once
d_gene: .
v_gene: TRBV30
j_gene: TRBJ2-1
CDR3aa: CAWSVRRAAGNEQFF
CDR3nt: TGTGCCTGGAGTGTAAGAAGGGCTGCGGGCAATGAGCAGTTCTTC

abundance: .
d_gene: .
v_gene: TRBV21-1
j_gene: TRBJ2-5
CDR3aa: CASSKGGELGTQYF
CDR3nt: TGTGCCAGCAGCAAGGGGGGGGAACTGGGGACCCAGTACTTC

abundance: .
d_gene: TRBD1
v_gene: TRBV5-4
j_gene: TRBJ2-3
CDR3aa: CASSLAGGTGITDTQYF
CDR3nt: TGTGCCAGCAGCTTGGCAGGGGGGACAGGGATTACAGATACGCAGTATTTT

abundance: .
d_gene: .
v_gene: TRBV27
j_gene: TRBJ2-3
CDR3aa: CASSPTTDTQYF
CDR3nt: TGTGCCAGCAGTCCTACCACAGATACGCAGTATTTT

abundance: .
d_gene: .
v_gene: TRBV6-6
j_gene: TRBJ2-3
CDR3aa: CASTRPRGLGTDTQYF
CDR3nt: TGTGCCAGCACCCGGCCAAGGGGTCTGGGCACAGATACGCAGTATTTT